This entry lists 23 T cell receptor beta chains sequenced from one sample in a study of early T cells in non-severe SARS-CoV-2 infection. TCRdb ran MiXCR on the 5' RACE reads and lists one entry per CDR3 protein. The sample consists of about 55,000 distinct CDR3 sequences, just under 15% of them appearing once. This specimen consisted of whole blood, obtained at baseline. All receptors come from an adult who was a healthcare worker with PCR-confirmed SARS-CoV-2 infection or an uninfected control (not recorded which).

Only a few counts were recorded for this clonotype. The V gene is TRBV20-1, the J gene TRBJ2-7, with TRBD1 identical over 7 bases. CDR3 size: 13 residues. In germline, CDR1 is DFQATT, CDR2 SNEGSKA (reference sequence). V trimming: 2 bases; J trimming: 1 base; junction bases outside the gene matches: 2. CDR3 bases: TGCAGTGCTAGAATGGGACAGTCCTACGAGCAGTACTTC. Protein: CSARMGQSYEQYF.

V and J are TRBV10-3 and TRBJ2-2; TRBD2 agrees at 7 bases. The V segment lost 6 bases and the J segment 4 bases; nucleotides outside the gene matches: 14. The CDR3 loop spans 17 amino acids. Germline CDR1 ENHRY, CDR2 SYGVKD. As DNA, the CDR3 is TGTGCCATCAGAAAGAGGGCTGCGACTAGCCCCACCGGGGAGCTGTTTTTT. Translated, it gives CAIRKRAATSPTGELFF.

This clonotype was seen repeatedly, ten times or more. The genes are TRBV27 and TRBJ2-7, with D perhaps TRBD1 (6 bases). This CDR3 region has 15 residues. Trimming took off 8 bases at V and 2 bases at J, with 19 bases between the two ends. Germline assignment: CDR1 MNHEY and CDR2 SMNVEV (reference sequence). CDR3 coding DNA: TGTGCCAGCTCCCCCAGGGGAAGCGACCCCTACGAGCAGTACTTC. Translating it yields CASSPRGSDPYEQYF.

The chain couples TRBV5-1 to TRBJ1-1; D not resolved. The V end was cut by 1 base, the J end by 8 bases, with 9 bases between. Germline CDR1 SGHRS, CDR2 YFSETQ. There are 12 residues in the CDR3. The CDR3 nucleotides are TGCGCCAGCAGCTTGAGGCAGCCAGAAGCTTTCTTT. It codes for CASSLRQPEAFF.

The chain has TRBV11-3 and TRBJ2-3; 13 bases agree with TRBD2. V lost 4 bases, J lost 5 bases, and 6 bases stayed unmatched. Germline CDR1 SGHNT, CDR2 YENEEA. CDR3 size: 16 residues. For the CDR3, the DNA is TGTGCCAGCAGCTACGGACTAGCGGGAGCGGAAGATACGCAGTATTTT. Amino acid sequence: CASSYGLAGAEDTQYF.

This clonotype has a count of ten or more. V usage is TRBV2 and J usage is TRBJ2-3, with a weak D call TRBD2 (5 bases). V was pared by 7 bases and J by 0 bases, with 17 bases between. This CDR3 has 16 amino acids. Looked up from germline, CDR1 is SNHLY and CDR2 is FYNNEI. The CDR3 protein is CASIAVGGLSTDTQYF. The CDR3 bases are TGTGCCAGCATCGCGGTCGGCGGGCTAAGCACAGATACGCAGTATTTT.

This clonotype occurred a few times. The chain is built from TRBV11-2 and TRBJ2-1; 14 nucleotides agree with TRBD2. In germline, CDR1 is SGHAT, CDR2 FQNNGV. This CDR3 has 15 residues. Unmatched junction bases numbered 4, after V lost 4 bases and J lost 8 bases. DNA for the CDR3: TGTGCCAGCAGCTCCGGGACTAGCGGGGGTGATGAGCAGTTCTTC. Its translation: CASSSGTSGGDEQFF.

This chain links TRBV29-1 with TRBJ2-1; 8 nucleotides align to TRBD2. In germline, CDR1 is SQVTM, CDR2 ANQGSEA. V shed 4 bases and J 0 bases; nucleotides not matched to a gene: 8. The CDR3 has 16 amino acids. CDR3 sequence reads: CSVAFRSGGSYNEQFF. DNA of the CDR3: TGCAGCGTTGCCTTTAGGAGCGGGGGCTCCTACAATGAGCAGTTCTTC.

In this sample, this clonotype turned up a few times. This chain joins TRBV5-1 and TRBJ2-7, with D perhaps matching TRBD2 (6 bases). The CDR3 has 15 amino acids. Looked up from germline, CDR1 is SGHRS and CDR2 is YFSETQ. Trimming took off 2 bases at V and 6 bases at J, with 18 bases between the two ends. CDR3 bases: TGCGCCAGCAGCTTAGCCAGCGGGTCCTTCGGCGAGCAGTACTTC. Translating it yields CASSLASGSFGEQYF.

This clonotype was picked up many times. This rearrangement joins TRBV2 to TRBJ2-3, with D unresolved. Germline CDR1 reads SNHLY; CDR2 reads FYNNEI. Deletions cut 3 bases from V and 1 base from J, with 2 bases between. The CDR3 runs to 12 residues. CDR3 DNA: TGTGCCAGCAGTGACGGCACAGATACGCAGTATTTT. It yields the protein CASSDGTDTQYF.

CDR3 nucleotides: TGCAGTGCTGTAGCGGTCTCGAACACCGGGGAGCTGTTTTTT. Translation gives CSAVAVSNTGELFF. The rearrangement links TRBV20-1 to TRBJ2-2, with a possible D match to TRBD2 (6 bases). Germline V CDR1 and CDR2: DFQATT, SNEGSKA (reference sequence). This CDR3 spans 14 amino acids. V shed 5 bases and J shed 0 bases, with 10 bases lying between them.

This clonotype was seen more than once but under ten times. The gene calls are TRBV5-4 and TRBJ2-1, with D hard to call. The germline V gene has CDR1 SGHNT and CDR2 YYREEE (reference sequence). There are 12 residues in the CDR3. Trimming removed 0 bases at V and 7 bases at J, with 5 bases between. The CDR3 DNA sequence: TGTGCCAGCAGCTTGGGCGTAAATGAGCAGTTCTTC. Translated, it gives CASSLGVNEQFF.

This clonotype was detected ten times or more. The CDR3 region has the DNA TGTGCCAGCAGCTTGCCGGGGGCGACCTGGCAAGAGACCCAGTACTTC. Translation gives CASSLPGATWQETQYF. The chain combines TRBV14 with TRBJ2-5; D might be TRBD1 or TRBD2, each matching 6 bases. The CDR3 sequence is 16 residues long. Germline V gene data show CDR1 as SGHDN and CDR2 as FVKESK. Between the trimmed V and J ends, which lost 5 bases and 2 bases, there was a span of 18 bases.

This chain connects TRBV6-5 to TRBJ2-2; the D gene is possibly TRBD2 (6 bases). CDR1 and CDR2 (germline): MNHEY, SVGAGI. Trimming removed 8 bases from V and 6 bases from J, with 16 bases in between. This CDR3 spans 14 amino acids. CDR3: CASGRERFPGELFF. The CDR3 coding sequence is TGTGCCAGCGGGCGGGAACGGTTCCCCGGGGAGCTGTTTTTT.

This clonotype occurred many times. The chain joins TRBV7-8 to TRBJ2-7; TRBD2 aligns across 8 bases. Per the germline V gene, CDR1 is SGHVS and CDR2 is FQNEAQ. Germline trimming cut 5 bases from V and 2 bases from J; bases unmatched to any gene: 8. The CDR3 is 15 amino acids. The CDR3 loop reads CASSPPGLGPYEQYF. The CDR3 nucleotides are TGTGCCAGCAGCCCGCCGGGACTAGGACCCTACGAGCAGTACTTC.

This clonotype was counted between two and nine times. The rearrangement links TRBV6-6 to TRBJ2-7, with 9 nucleotides matching TRBD2. This CDR3 has 16 amino acids. Per germline, CDR1 MNHNY and CDR2 SVGAGI (reference sequence). Trimming cost V 6 bases and J 6 bases; bases outside gene matches: 15. Written as DNA, the CDR3 is TGTGCCAGCAGCTACGGGTTTAGCGGGAGAGGGGCCGAGCAGTACTTC. It translates to CASSYGFSGRGAEQYF.

The chain combines TRBV28 with TRBJ1-1, with 8 bases that match TRBD1. The CDR3 totals 12 residues. From germline, CDR1 is MDHEN and CDR2 SYDVKM. Trimming removed 8 bases from V and 5 bases from J; junction bases left unmatched: 4. CDR3 in DNA: TGTGCCAGCCAACAGGGGGAAACTGAAGCTTTCTTT. Encoded protein: CASQQGETEAFF.

This clonotype was detected only a few times. The chain is built from TRBV28 and TRBJ2-2; the match to TRBD2 covers 9 bases. CDR3 length: 15 residues. CDR1 is MDHEN, CDR2 SYDVKM, per germline. V dropped 7 bases and J dropped 5; count of bases not matched to a gene: 8. The CDR3 bases are TGTGCCAGCACTTGGGGGCTAGCGGGGACCGGGGAGCTGTTTTTT. This encodes CASTWGLAGTGELFF.

This clonotype was found a few times. The chain has TRBV28 and TRBJ2-1; a weak D match, TRBD2 (7 bases). CDR3 size: 16 residues. V gave up 2 bases and J gave up 2 bases, with 13 bases separating them. Germline V CDR1 and CDR2: MDHEN, SYDVKM. The CDR3: CASSLRGGLAYNEQFF. CDR3 DNA sequence: TGTGCCAGCAGTTTAAGGGGGGGGCTAGCCTACAATGAGCAGTTCTTC.

This rearrangement joins TRBV20-1 to TRBJ1-5, with D possibly matching TRBD1 (5 bases). Looked up from germline, CDR1 is DFQATT and CDR2 is SNEGSKA (reference sequence). Trimming shortened V by 1 base and J by 5 bases, and 15 bases separated the two germline ends. The length of the CDR3 is 15 residues. CDR3: CSARVGGRGDQPQHF. The DNA for the CDR3 is TGCAGTGCTAGAGTCGGCGGACGGGGCGATCAGCCCCAGCATTTT.

The chain combines TRBV18 with TRBJ1-3; perhaps TRBD1 as D (5 bases). Germline values: CDR1 KGHSH, CDR2 LQKENI. With 3 bases removed from V and 0 bases from J, the gap between germline ends came to 12 bases. The CDR3 consists of 16 residues. The CDR3 DNA sequence: TGTGCCAGCTCACCTGGGACGTCAAACTCTGGAAACACCATATATTTT. Translated, it gives CASSPGTSNSGNTIYF.

In its sample, this clonotype was seen many times. The chain couples TRBV7-3 to TRBJ2-3; TRBD2 is a possible D gene (5 bases). This CDR3 is built from 15 residues. Germline CDR1 and CDR2: SGHTA and FQGTGA. Trimming shortened V by 1 base and J by 0 bases, and 8 bases separated the two germline ends. The CDR3 DNA is TGTGCCAGCAGCTTAAAGGGAGTGAGCACAGATACGCAGTATTTT. Its translation: CASSLKGVSTDTQYF.

This clonotype was counted a few times. The chain recombines TRBV4-1 with TRBJ1-5; D gene unclear. The CDR3 consists of 14 residues. The germline CDR1 and CDR2 sequences are MGHRA and YSYEKL. Trimming left V 5 bases short and J 4 bases short, with 12 bases between. The CDR3 DNA reads as TGCGCCAGCAGCTTGGGTCTGGCTAATCAGCCCCAGCATTTT. Amino acids: CASSLGLANQPQHF.